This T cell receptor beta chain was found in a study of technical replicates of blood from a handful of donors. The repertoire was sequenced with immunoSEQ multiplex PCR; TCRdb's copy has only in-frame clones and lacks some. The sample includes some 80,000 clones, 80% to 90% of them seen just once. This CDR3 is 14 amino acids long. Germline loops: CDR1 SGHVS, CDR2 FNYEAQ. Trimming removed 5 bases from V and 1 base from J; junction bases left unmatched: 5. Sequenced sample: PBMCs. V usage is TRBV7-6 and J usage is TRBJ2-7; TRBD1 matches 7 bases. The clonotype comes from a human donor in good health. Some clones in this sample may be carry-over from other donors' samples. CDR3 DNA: TGTGCCAGCAGCCCTCCGGGACAGTCCTACGAGCAGTACTTC. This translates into CASSPPGQSYEQYF.